Detailed here is one TCR beta chain. The same CDR3 can be traced to other DNA sequences in this sample. V gave up 4 bases and J gave up 2 bases, with 11 bases separating them. Germline V CDR1 and CDR2: SGDLS, YYNGEE. This CDR3 comprises 14 residues. The data derive from a study of shared clonotypes between healthy human individuals. Donors, healthy HIV-negative adults, lacked recent acute infections or vaccinations. Replicate PCRs for sorted subsets used approximately 190 ng DNA; this equaled about 30,000 T cell genomes. Assay used: immunoSEQ multiplex PCR; TCRdb lists only in-frame clones, some missing. The sample shows under 2.5 million clones, about 90% of them seen only once.

The sample taken for sequencing was naive CD4+ T cells from PBMCs. Subset defined: CD45RA+ positively selected. The sequence came from a young man in good health. Some clones in this sample may be carry-over from other donors' samples. The chain joins TRBV9 to TRBJ2-3; D is possibly TRBD1 (6 bases). The CDR3 nucleotides read TGTGCCAGCAGCCCCGGACAGCTCACAGATACGCAGTATTTT. Its translation is CASSPGQLTDTQYF.